A selection of T cell receptor beta chains follows, all from one sample in a study of cytomegalovirus exposure and HLA in healthy donors. TCRdb keeps only in-frame clones here, not all; method: immunoSEQ multiplex PCR. The data show about 96,000 clones, roughly 74% seen once. Sequencing was performed on PBMCs. The receptors were sampled from a woman in her seventies in good health and CMV-seropositive. Each CDR3 is given with its conserved first and last residue. D genes are given only for firm matches. Only some rows state a clone size, as once, few, many or a class for expanded clones.

J,V,size,length,D,CDR3,DNA
TRBJ2-1,TRBV9,-,15,TRBD2,CASSVSGGGYNEQFF,TGTGCCAGCAGCGTGAGCGGGGGGGGATACAATGAGCAGTTCTTC
TRBJ1-5,TRBV4-1,-,17,-,CASSHTGRGARNQPQHF,TGCGCCAGCAGCCACACTGGGAGGGGGGCTCGCAATCAGCCCCAGCATTTT
TRBJ1-5,TRBV7-9,-,13,-,CASSLGSGQPQHF,TGTGCCAGCAGCTTAGGATCGGGGCAGCCCCAGCATTTT
TRBJ2-5,TRBV7-2,-,15,-,CASSQQGARWETQYF,TGTGCCAGCAGCCAACAGGGCGCCCGGTGGGAGACCCAGTACTTC
TRBJ1-5,TRBV2,once,15,TRBD1,CASSEADRNNQPQHF,TGTGCCAGCAGTGAAGCGGACAGGAACAATCAGCCCCAGCATTTT
TRBJ1-3,TRBV7-2,-,16,-,CASSLSWWSSGNTIYF,TGTGCCAGCAGCTTATCATGGTGGAGTTCTGGAAACACCATATATTTT
TRBJ2-7,TRBV6-5,-,15,-,CASSTSGTRLVEQYF,TGTGCCAGCAGTACCTCCGGGACACGGCTGGTCGAGCAGTACTTC
TRBJ2-3,TRBV9,-,16,TRBD2,CASSVAGLASTDTQYF,TGTGCCAGCAGCGTAGCGGGACTAGCGAGCACAGATACGCAGTATTTT
TRBJ1-2,TRBV7-9,-,16,TRBD1,CSSSSPTGQGNYGYTF,TGTTCCAGCAGCTCCCCCACGGGACAGGGGAACTATGGCTACACCTTC
TRBJ1-2,TRBV9,-,13,TRBD1,CASSPRDRGGYTF,TGTGCCAGCAGCCCCCGGGACAGGGGGGGCTACACCTTC
TRBJ1-4,TRBV2,-,13,TRBD1,CASSGVQGGKLFF,TGTGCCAGCAGTGGTGTACAGGGGGGAAAACTGTTTTTT